This T cell receptor beta chain came from a study of cytomegalovirus exposure and HLA in healthy donors. Trimming took off 6 bases at V and 0 bases at J, with 15 bases between the two ends. The CDR3 sequence is 15 residues long. Per germline, CDR1 MNHEY and CDR2 SMNVEV (reference sequence). Using immunoSEQ multiplex PCR, the repertoire was profiled, and TCRdb retains in-frame clones only, with some absent. The table lists about 92,000 clones, approximately 93% of them singletons. The sequencing sample was made of PBMCs. This chain links TRBV27 with TRBJ2-7, with a tentative D call TRBD2 (5 bases). This TCR derives from a woman in her thirties in good health and CMV-seropositive. CDR3 residues: CASSDLGVYSYEQYF. CDR3 nucleotide sequence: TGTGCCAGCAGCGACCTCGGGGTTTACTCCTACGAGCAGTACTTC.